The T cell receptor beta chain under discussion was sequenced for a study of molecular identifiers for immune sequencing clone quantification. This CDR3 is 14 amino acids long. Germline V gene sequence: CDR1 SNHLY, CDR2 FYNNEI. V lost 5 bases and J 5 bases, leaving 13 bases between the germline ends. Turning to this clonotype: Its antigen remains unidentified. A much larger clone is a single base away; this may be a read error. Because it lacks the conserved phenylalanine or tryptophan at the end, this CDR3 is likely a read error.

Regarding the study as a whole: Sizes of clones that are highly expanded could be underestimated (if identical TCR molecules share a barcode).

One entry per CDR3 protein, called by TCRdb with MiXCR from the PCR reads. The sample contains approximately 54,000 distinct CDR3 sequences, 25% of which appear only once. Sequencing was done on a sample of naive CD8+ T cells from blood, with Jurkat cell RNA spiked in. Subset meaning: FACS-sorted CD8+CD4-CCR7+CD45RA+ naive T cells. The rearrangement links TRBV2 to TRBJ2-1; D call uncertain. The sequence was obtained from a human donor in good health. Some libraries in this study had Jurkat cell RNA spiked in. The DNA for the CDR3 is TGTGCCAGCAGTATACTCACCTCTAACAATGAGCAGTTCCTC. Its protein product is CASSILTSNNEQFL.